These 29 T cell receptor beta chains came from one sample sequenced in a study of T cell repertoires in cytomegalovirus infection. One entry per CDR3 protein, called by TCRdb with MiXCR from the reads. This sample has under 350,000 distinct CDR3 sequences, with 9.6% found just once. The sequencing input was PBMCs. Every receptor here comes from a human donor in good health (CMV status not recorded). Some clones in this sample may be carry-over from other donors' samples.

This clonotype was counted ten times or more. V and J are TRBV6-5 and TRBJ2-1; 8 bases fit TRBD1. Germline CDR1 and CDR2: MNHEY and SVGAGI. V gave up 0 bases and J gave up 3 bases; unmatched junction bases: 4. This CDR3 region has 16 residues. CDR3 DNA: TGTGCCAGCAGTTACTCGACAGGGGCGGTCTACAATGAGCAGTTCTTC. Translated, it gives CASSYSTGAVYNEQFF.

This clonotype was counted at least ten times. This rearrangement joins TRBV7-2 to TRBJ2-4; 7 bases are shared with TRBD1. The CDR3 covers 13 residues. The germline V gene has CDR1 SGHTA and CDR2 FQGNSA. The J segment lost 8 bases and the V segment lost 3 bases, leaving 4 bases of the junction unmatched. The CDR3 bases are TGTGCCAGCAGCTTGGGACAGTTCGACATTCAGTACTTC. This encodes CASSLGQFDIQYF.

This clonotype was found many times. J is TRBJ2-6 and V is TRBV6-5, with D unclear. The CDR3 runs 16 residues. The V and J ends lost 0 bases and 4 bases respectively, with 10 bases between them. Per the germline V gene, CDR1 is MNHEY and CDR2 is SVGAGI. This CDR3 is CASSYSVQAGANVLTF. The CDR3 region has the DNA TGTGCCAGCAGTTACTCTGTACAAGCAGGGGCCAACGTCCTGACTTTC.

This clonotype was seen ten or more times. The rearrangement joins TRBV28 to TRBJ2-5; 7 bases fit TRBD2. Germline CDR1 MDHEN, CDR2 SYDVKM. CDR3 length: 16 amino acids. V shed 0 bases, J shed 4 bases, and the junction held 8 bases outside the gene matches. CDR3 sequence: CASSLWGGTRRETQYF. For the CDR3, the DNA is TGTGCCAGCAGTTTATGGGGGGGGACGAGGCGAGAGACCCAGTACTTC.

The chain links TRBV29-1 to TRBJ1-2; D uncertain. The CDR3 sequence is 15 residues long. Germline assignment: CDR1 SQVTM and CDR2 ANQGSEA. V was pared by 4 bases and J by 6 bases, with 21 bases between. CDR3 DNA: TGCAGCGTTGTGGTACCGACGCCCTCAAGGGATGGCTACACCTTC. This gives the protein CSVVVPTPSRDGYTF.

This rearrangement joins TRBV27 to TRBJ2-2, with TRBD2 matching over 10 bases. The germline V gene encodes CDR1 MNHEY and CDR2 SMNVEV (reference sequence). V dropped 4 bases and J dropped 7; count of bases not matched to a gene: 12. This CDR3 is 17 amino acids long. CDR3 in DNA: TGTGCCAGCAGTTGGGCGACTAGCGGGCACGCGGGCGGGGAGCTGTTTTTT. Its translation: CASSWATSGHAGGELFF.

This clonotype was observed a few times. The V gene is TRBV4-3, the J gene TRBJ2-6, with a possible D match to TRBD2 (6 bases). Trimming removed 1 base at V and 0 bases at J, with 16 bases between. Germline lookup yields CDR1 LGHNA and CDR2 YSLEER. This CDR3 is 19 amino acids long. CDR3 loop: CASSQVWSGVHSGANVLTF. Here the CDR3 DNA reads TGCGCCAGCAGCCAAGTTTGGTCGGGGGTCCACTCTGGGGCCAACGTCCTGACTTTC.

The V and J genes are TRBV5-5 and TRBJ1-6, with no clear D. Germline CDR1 is SGHKS and CDR2 is YYEKEE (reference sequence). The CDR3 sequence is 15 residues long. The V end was cut by 4 bases, the J end by 8 bases, with 16 bases between. CDR3: CASSVSGREYSPLHF. The CDR3 bases are TGTGCCAGCAGCGTCTCGGGGAGGGAATATTCACCCCTCCACTTT.

This clonotype was seen ten or more times. The chain joins TRBV28 to TRBJ1-1; TRBD1 matches at 7 bases. The CDR3 sequence is 16 residues long. Germline CDR1 and CDR2: MDHEN and SYDVKM. J gave up 0 bases and V 6 bases, and 10 bases lay outside the gene matches. The CDR3 nucleotides read TGTGCCAGCAGCTTTCCCAGGGGGACAATGAACACTGAAGCTTTCTTT. Protein sequence: CASSFPRGTMNTEAFF.

This clonotype was recorded many times. The rearrangement uses TRBV7-9 and TRBJ1-2, with unresolved D. The length of the CDR3 is 13 residues. Between the trimmed V and J ends, which lost 5 bases and 3 bases, there was a span of 10 bases. Germline lookup yields CDR1 SEHNR and CDR2 FQNEAQ (reference sequence). CDR3 coding DNA: TGTGCCAGCAGCCCGGGTGAGGACTATGGCTACACCTTC. Protein sequence: CASSPGEDYGYTF.

This clonotype was picked up many times. The chain recombines TRBV7-3 with TRBJ2-1; the match to TRBD1 covers 9 bases. Germline CDR1 reads SGHTA; CDR2 reads FQGTGA. The CDR3 length is 14 residues. V lost 5 bases, J lost 5 bases, and 4 bases stayed unmatched. CDR3 residues: CASSPGQGNNEQFF. DNA of the CDR3: TGTGCCAGCAGCCCCGGACAGGGGAACAATGAGCAGTTCTTC.

This clonotype was seen more than once but under ten times. The chain joins TRBV10-3 to TRBJ1-1, with D maybe TRBD1 (5 bases). The CDR3 contains 13 residues. V lost 8 bases and J 1 base, leaving 11 bases between the germline ends. Germline values: CDR1 ENHRY, CDR2 SYGVKD. The DNA for the CDR3 is TGTGCCATCCAGGGACGGTGGAACACTGAAGCTTTCTTT. Amino acids: CAIQGRWNTEAFF.

The J gene is TRBJ2-2, the V gene TRBV5-3; D may be TRBD1 (5 bases). TRBV5-3 is filed as an ORF, its function uncertain. V gave up 8 bases and J gave up 2 bases, with 19 bases separating them. The CDR3 runs 16 residues. The DNA for the CDR3 is TGTGCCAGCAGTTCCGACAGCCGGGCTAACACCGGGGAGCTGTTTTTT. Protein: CASSSDSRANTGELFF.

In this sample, this clonotype turned up once. The chain recombines TRBV5-1 with TRBJ1-2; 7 nucleotides align to TRBD1. The CDR3 is 18 amino acids. CDR1 is SGHRS, CDR2 YFSETQ, per germline. The J segment lost 0 bases and the V segment lost 1 base, leaving 12 bases of the junction unmatched. The CDR3 region is CASSLRDSTQFTNYGYTF. CDR3 coding DNA: TGCGCCAGCAGCTTGCGGGACAGCACCCAATTCACTAACTATGGCTACACCTTC. Combining the CDR3 with reference TRBV5-1 and TRBJ1-2 gives the whole variable domain KAGVTQTPRYLIKTRGQQVTLSCSPISGHRSVSWYQQTPGQGLQFLFEYFSETQRNKGNFPGRFSGRQFSNSRSEMNVSTLELGDSALYLCASSLRDSTQFTNYGYTFGSGTRLTVV.

The CDR3: CSAVDLAGWGETQYF. The CDR3 DNA reads as TGCAGTGCTGTCGACCTAGCGGGGTGGGGAGAGACCCAGTACTTC. This chain connects TRBV20-1 to TRBJ2-5, with 9 positions matching TRBD2. There are 15 residues in the CDR3. Germline CDR1 and CDR2: DFQATT and SNEGSKA (reference sequence). J gave up 4 bases and V 5 bases, and 11 bases lay outside the gene matches.

This clonotype was counted many times. The chain couples TRBV6-5 to TRBJ2-2; 13 nucleotides align to TRBD2. The CDR3 is 16 residues long. The V gene's germline CDR1 is MNHEY and CDR2 SVGAGI. V lost 3 bases and J lost 6; bases outside the gene matches: 4. CDR3 protein: CASSYELAGGPGELFF. DNA for the CDR3: TGTGCCAGCAGTTATGAACTAGCGGGGGGGCCCGGGGAGCTGTTTTTT.

This clonotype was seen only a few times. This rearrangement joins TRBV15 to TRBJ2-3; D gene ambiguous. V was pared by 0 bases and J by 2 bases, with 9 bases between. Germline values: CDR1 LNHNV, CDR2 YYDKDF (reference sequence). The CDR3 sequence is 15 residues long. CDR3 loop: CATSRDGRDTDTQYF. CDR3 bases: TGTGCCACCAGCAGAGACGGGCGAGACACAGATACGCAGTATTTT. The full variable domain, with the rest looked up from reference TRBV15 and TRBJ2-3, is DAMVIQNPRYQVTQFGKPVTLSCSQTLNHNVMYWYQQKSSQAPKLLFHYYDKDFNNEADTPDNFQSRRPNTSFCFLDIRSPGLGDTAMYLCATSRDGRDTDTQYFGPGTRLTVL.

This clonotype was counted many times. The genes are TRBV28 and TRBJ1-3; D is ambiguous. Germline V gene sequence: CDR1 MDHEN, CDR2 SYDVKM. Trimming pared 5 bases from V and 8 bases from J, leaving 22 bases between. The CDR3 has 16 amino acids. The CDR3 spells CASSLRASLPVYTIYF. The CDR3 DNA follows: TGTGCCAGCAGTCTTCGGGCCTCCCTACCAGTTTACACCATATATTTT.

This clonotype was seen repeatedly, ten times or more. The rearrangement joins TRBV6-2 or TRBV6-3 to TRBJ2-2; tentative D call: TRBD1 (5 bases). Trimming removed 2 bases at V and 4 bases at J, with 14 bases between. Germline loops: CDR1 MNHEY, CDR2 SVGEGT. CDR3 length equals 16 residues. In nucleotides, the CDR3 is TGTGCCAGCAGTTACACCCAGGGTTCGGCCACCGGGGAGCTGTTTTTT. It codes for CASSYTQGSATGELFF.

This clonotype was counted ten times or more. The gene calls are TRBV7-2 and TRBJ2-5, with 11 bases matching TRBD1. This CDR3 has 15 amino acids. The V and J ends lost 1 base and 5 bases, in that order; junction bases with no gene match: 3. The germline V gene encodes CDR1 SGHTA and CDR2 FQGNSA. The DNA of the CDR3 is TGTGCCAGCAGCTTAGGGACAGGGGGCGGGGAGACCCAGTACTTC. This translates into CASSLGTGGGETQYF.

This chain uses TRBV25-1 with TRBJ2-5; weak D call: TRBD1 (5 bases). This CDR3 contains 13 residues. V was pared by 4 bases and J by 5 bases, with 11 bases between. The germline V gene has CDR1 MGHDK and CDR2 SYGVNS. CDR3 nucleotide sequence: TGTGCCAGCAGTGCAGGGCTGCGGGAGACCCAGTACTTC. Protein product: CASSAGLRETQYF.

This clonotype was counted at least ten times. V and J are TRBV20-1 and TRBJ1-1; unclear D gene. From germline, CDR1 is DFQATT and CDR2 SNEGSKA (reference sequence). The CDR3 runs to 12 residues. Deletions cut 3 bases from V and 1 base from J, with 6 bases between. The CDR3 bases are TGCAGTGCTAGGCGAGGGAACACTGAAGCTTTCTTT. This translates into CSARRGNTEAFF.

At least ten counts were recorded for this clonotype. The rearrangement links TRBV12-3 or TRBV12-4 to TRBJ1-3, with no clear D. V was trimmed by 5 bases and J by 0 bases, leaving 14 bases between them. CDR3 length: 16 residues. This chain's CDR3 is CASSPRGRASGNTIYF. Here the CDR3 DNA reads TGTGCCAGCAGTCCCCGGGGAAGGGCCTCTGGAAACACCATATATTTT.

Of note for this clonotype: A single base separates this from a much larger clone, so it may be a read error. The chain is built from TRBV6-2 or TRBV6-3 and TRBJ1-5; D remains ambiguous. The V end was cut by 2 bases, the J end by 4 bases, with 18 bases between. The CDR3 is made up of 17 amino acids. The germline V gene encodes CDR1 MNHEY and CDR2 SVGEGT. CDR3 sequence reads: CASSYDITGMANQPQHF. Written as DNA, the CDR3 is TGTGCCAGCAGTTACGACATCACTGGTATGGCGAATCAGCCCCAGCATTTT.

There are many counts of this clonotype. This chain connects TRBV28 to TRBJ1-6; weak D call: TRBD1 (6 bases). Between the trimmed V and J ends, which lost 8 bases and 7 bases, there was a span of 12 bases. The CDR3 extends over 13 amino acids. Germline V gene sequence: CDR1 MDHEN, CDR2 SYDVKM. The DNA of the CDR3 is TGTGCCAGCCTTACAGGGAACAATTCACCCCTCCACTTT. Its translation: CASLTGNNSPLHF.

This clonotype has at least ten counts. The V gene is TRBV7-2, the J gene TRBJ2-2; tentatively, D is TRBD1 (6 bases). The germline V and J ends were trimmed by 0 bases and 6 bases, with 8 bases remaining between them. The CDR3 runs to 14 residues. Looked up from germline, CDR1 is SGHTA and CDR2 is FQGNSA. The CDR3 protein is CASSLAQGAGELFF. The CDR3 DNA is TGTGCCAGCAGCTTAGCACAGGGTGCCGGGGAGCTGTTTTTT.

This rearrangement joins TRBV2 to TRBJ2-7, with 7 bases that match TRBD1. CDR3 length: 15 amino acids. V shed 5 bases and J 6 bases; nucleotides not matched to a gene: 13. Germline V lookup: CDR1 SNHLY, CDR2 FYNNEI. DNA for the CDR3: TGTGCCAGCAGTTCGGGACAGCGTAAAGGTCCCGAGCAGTACGTC. The encoded protein is CASSSGQRKGPEQYV.

This clonotype was seen ten or more times. The chain recombines TRBV7-2 with TRBJ1-5, with no clear D. Trimming left V 5 bases short and J 1 base short, with 9 bases between. Germline values: CDR1 SGHTA, CDR2 FQGNSA. The CDR3 contains 14 residues. The CDR3 is CASSLDMSNQPQHF. CDR3 DNA: TGTGCCAGCAGCCTTGACATGAGCAATCAGCCCCAGCATTTT.

In this sample, this clonotype turned up many times. The V call is TRBV7-2, the J call TRBJ1-1, with D possibly being TRBD1 (5 bases). Trimming shortened V by 1 base and J by 1 base, and 10 bases separated the two germline ends. Germline CDR1 is SGHTA and CDR2 is FQGNSA. The length of the CDR3 is 15 residues. DNA of the CDR3: TGTGCCAGCAGCTTAGATCCAGGGTGGAACACTGAAGCTTTCTTT. Its protein product is CASSLDPGWNTEAFF.